The table lists the clone carrying this TCR beta chain with a count of one. Antigen unknown. This entry comes from a study of cytomegalovirus exposure and HLA in healthy donors. Overall study context: Findings of an earlier analysis included roughly 120 million unique TCR beta sequences from roughly 200 million T cells.

Primers included in the PCR were 60 Vbeta and 13 Jbeta primers. Clones were sequenced by immunoSEQ multiplex PCR, and TCRdb holds only the in-frame ones, with some missing. The repertoire holds 180,000 or so clones, with about 75% as singletons. Study-wide results and limits: Beyond CMV serostatus, there was no information to go on about immune exposure. High specificity and sensitivity for cytomegalovirus status were reported for the classifier. Later findings reportedly placed an Asian-associated ancestry cluster below the roughly 670-donor mean for N-insertions.

Germline lookup yields CDR1 MNHEY and CDR2 SMNVEV (reference sequence). CDR3 length equals 18 residues. V shed 3 bases and J 2 bases; nucleotides not matched to a gene: 8. The source material was PBMCs. The sequence was obtained from a man aged 45-65 years in good health and CMV-seropositive. V is TRBV27 and J is TRBJ2-2; the match to TRBD1 covers 11 bases. The CDR3 region is CASSFRTGGRLNTGELFF. CDR3 bases: TGTGCCAGCAGTTTCAGGACAGGGGGCCGACTAAACACCGGGGAGCTGTTTTTT.